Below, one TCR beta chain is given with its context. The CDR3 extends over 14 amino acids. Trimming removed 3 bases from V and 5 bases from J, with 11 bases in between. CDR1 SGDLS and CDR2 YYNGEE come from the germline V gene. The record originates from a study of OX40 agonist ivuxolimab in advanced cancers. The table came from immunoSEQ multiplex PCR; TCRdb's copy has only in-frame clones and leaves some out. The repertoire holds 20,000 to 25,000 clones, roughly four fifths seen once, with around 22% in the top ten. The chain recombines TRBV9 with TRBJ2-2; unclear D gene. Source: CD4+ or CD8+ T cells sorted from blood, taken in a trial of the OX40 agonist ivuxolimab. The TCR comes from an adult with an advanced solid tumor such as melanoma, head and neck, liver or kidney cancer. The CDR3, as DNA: TGTGCCAGCAGCGCGCAAGGTGGGACCGGGGAGCTGTTTTTT. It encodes CASSAQGGTGELFF.